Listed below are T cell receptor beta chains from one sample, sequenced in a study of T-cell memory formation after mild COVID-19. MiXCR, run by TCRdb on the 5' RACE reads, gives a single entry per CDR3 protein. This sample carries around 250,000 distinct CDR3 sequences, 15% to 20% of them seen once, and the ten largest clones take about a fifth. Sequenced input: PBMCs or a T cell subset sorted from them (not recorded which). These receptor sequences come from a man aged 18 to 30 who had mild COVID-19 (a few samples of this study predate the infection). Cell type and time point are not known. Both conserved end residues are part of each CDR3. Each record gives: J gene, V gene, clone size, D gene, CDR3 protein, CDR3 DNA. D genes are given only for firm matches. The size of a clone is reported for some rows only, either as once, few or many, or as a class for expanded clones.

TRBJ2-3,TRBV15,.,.,CATRPGRESDTQYF,TGTGCCACCAGGCCCGGCAGGGAATCAGATACGCAGTATTTT
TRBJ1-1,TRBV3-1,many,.,CASTHNRNTEAFF,TGTGCCAGCACCCACAACAGGAACACTGAAGCTTTCTTT
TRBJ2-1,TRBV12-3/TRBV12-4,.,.,CASTGGREQFF,TGTGCCAGCACGGGGGGCCGCGAGCAGTTCTTC
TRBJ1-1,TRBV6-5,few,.,CASSKDISRSVNTEAFF,TGTGCCAGCAGTAAAGACATTTCGCGGTCCGTGAACACTGAAGCTTTCTTT
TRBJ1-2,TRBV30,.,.,CAWSVTAGETNYGYTF,TGTGCCTGGAGTGTGACGGCAGGGGAGACTAACTATGGCTACACCTTC
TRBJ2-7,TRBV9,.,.,CASSSDRGGYEQYF,TGTGCCAGCAGCTCCGACAGAGGGGGCTACGAGCAGTACTTC
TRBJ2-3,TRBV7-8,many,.,CASSTKLVQYF,TGTGCCAGCAGCACTAAATTAGTGCAGTATTTT
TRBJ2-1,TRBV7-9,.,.,CASRGLNNEQFF,TGTGCCAGCAGGGGACTTAACAATGAGCAGTTCTTC
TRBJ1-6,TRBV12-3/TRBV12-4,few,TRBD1,CASSRGGAFGSPLHF,TGTGCCAGCAGCCGAGGGGGCGCCTTTGGTTCACCCCTCCACTTT
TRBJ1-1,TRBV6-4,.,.,CASSNTLGTEAFF,TGTGCCAGCAGTAACACCCTGGGCACTGAAGCTTTCTTT
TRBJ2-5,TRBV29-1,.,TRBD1,CSVVRTGQETQYF,TGCAGCGTGGTCCGGACAGGGCAAGAGACCCAGTACTTC
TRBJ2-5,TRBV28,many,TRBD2,CASSGLAGAFQETQYF,TGTGCCAGCAGCGGACTAGCGGGGGCATTCCAAGAGACCCAGTACTTC
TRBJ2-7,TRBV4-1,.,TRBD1,CASSQYQDRERQYF,TGCGCCAGCAGCCAATACCAGGACAGGGAGAGGCAGTACTTC
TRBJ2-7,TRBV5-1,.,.,CASSSEQPAYEQYF,TGCGCCAGCAGCTCTGAACAGCCAGCCTACGAGCAGTACTTC
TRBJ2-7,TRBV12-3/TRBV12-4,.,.,CASSFQVSYEQYF,TGTGCCAGCAGTTTTCAGGTCTCCTACGAGCAGTACTTC
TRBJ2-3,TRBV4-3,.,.,CASSLASTRLNTQYF,TGCGCCAGCAGCCTGGCCTCAACCAGACTGAATACGCAGTATTTT
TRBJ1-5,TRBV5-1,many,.,CASSLVGNQPQHF,TGTGCCAGCAGCTTAGTGGGGAATCAGCCCCAGCATTTT
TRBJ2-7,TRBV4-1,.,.,CASSQERQGRYEQYF,TGCGCCAGCAGCCAAGAACGGCAGGGGAGGTACGAGCAGTACTTC
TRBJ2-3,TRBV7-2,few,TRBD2,CASSDGSSGGAVDTQYF,TGTGCCAGCAGCGACGGATCTAGCGGGGGGGCCGTGGATACGCAGTATTTT
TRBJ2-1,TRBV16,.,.,CASSRSQSSYNEQFF,TGTGCCAGCAGCCGTTCTCAAAGCTCCTACAATGAGCAGTTCTTC
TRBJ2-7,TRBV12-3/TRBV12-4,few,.,CASSPLPPGEQYF,TGTGCCAGCAGCCCGTTACCCCCAGGGGAGCAGTACTTC
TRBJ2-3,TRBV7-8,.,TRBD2,CASSRKRPGLADTDTQYF,TGTGCCAGCAGCCGAAAACGTCCGGGACTAGCGGACACAGATACGCAGTATTTT
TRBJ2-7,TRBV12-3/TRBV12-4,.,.,CASSVTPGVEQYF,TGTGCCAGCAGTGTAACTCCAGGGGTCGAGCAGTACTTC
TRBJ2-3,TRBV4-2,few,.,CASSQEWVATDTQYF,TGTGCCAGCAGCCAGGAGTGGGTAGCAACAGATACGCAGTATTTT
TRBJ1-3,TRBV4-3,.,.,CASSQGGFSEVERNTIYF,TGCGCCAGCAGCCAAGGAGGGTTTTCAGAAGTGGAGAGAAACACCATATATTTT
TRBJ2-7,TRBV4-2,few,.,CASSQDGALYEQYF,TGTGCCAGCAGCCAAGATGGGGCTCTTTACGAGCAGTACTTC
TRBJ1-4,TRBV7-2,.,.,CASSMQGINEKLFF,TGTGCCAGCAGTATGCAGGGGATTAATGAAAAACTGTTTTTT
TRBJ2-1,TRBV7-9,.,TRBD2,CASSTSGGRYNEQFF,TGTGCCAGCAGCACTAGCGGGGGCCGTTACAATGAGCAGTTCTTC
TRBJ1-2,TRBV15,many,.,CATSRDLLANYGYTF,TGTGCCACCAGCAGAGATTTATTAGCTAACTATGGCTACACCTTC
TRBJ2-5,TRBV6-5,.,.,CASSYGLGTLQETQYF,TGTGCCAGCAGTTACGGTCTGGGGACTTTACAAGAGACCCAGTACTTC
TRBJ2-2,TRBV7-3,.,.,CASSPHRGELFF,TGTGCCAGCAGCCCTCACAGAGGGGAGCTGTTTTTT
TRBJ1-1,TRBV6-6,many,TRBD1,CASSYSSSGGSNTEAFF,TGTGCCAGCAGTTACTCGAGCTCAGGGGGTAGCAACACTGAAGCTTTCTTT
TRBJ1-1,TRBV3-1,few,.,CASSPLGGEAFF,TGTGCCAGCAGCCCCCTTGGAGGTGAAGCTTTCTTT
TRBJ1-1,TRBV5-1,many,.,CASSFRGGNFEASEAFF,TGCGCCAGCAGCTTTAGAGGGGGGAATTTTGAGGCTTCTGAAGCTTTCTTT
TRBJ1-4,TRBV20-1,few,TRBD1,CSARPGTVNEKLFF,TGCAGTGCTAGGCCCGGGACAGTGAATGAAAAACTGTTTTTT
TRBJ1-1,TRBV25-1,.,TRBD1,CASSGEQGSTEAFF,TGTGCCAGCAGTGGGGAACAGGGGTCCACTGAAGCTTTCTTT
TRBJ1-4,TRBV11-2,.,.,CASSLARSNNEKLFF,TGTGCCAGCAGCTTAGCACGCAGCAATAATGAAAAACTGTTTTTT
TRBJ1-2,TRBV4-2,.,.,CASSSQTWDGDGYTF,TGTGCCAGCAGCTCTCAAACCTGGGACGGGGATGGCTACACCTTC
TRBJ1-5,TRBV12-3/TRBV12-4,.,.,CASSFGGLSNQPQHF,TGTGCCAGCAGTTTCGGAGGCCTTAGCAATCAGCCCCAGCATTTT
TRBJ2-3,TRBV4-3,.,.,CASSQGAVSTDTQYF,TGCGCCAGCAGCCAAGGGGCGGTCAGCACAGATACGCAGTATTTT
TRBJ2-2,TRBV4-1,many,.,CASSLRSSGELFF,TGCGCCAGCAGCCTACGGAGTTCCGGGGAGCTGTTTTTT
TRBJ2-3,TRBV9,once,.,CASSVTAPSTDTQYF,TGTGCCAGCAGCGTAACAGCGCCCAGCACAGATACGCAGTATTTT
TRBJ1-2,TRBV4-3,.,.,CASSQRALYGYTF,TGCGCCAGCAGCCAACGGGCCCTCTATGGCTACACCTTC
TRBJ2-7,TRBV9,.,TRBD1,CASSVVPGQGSEQYF,TGTGCCAGCAGCGTAGTCCCGGGACAGGGATCCGAGCAGTACTTC
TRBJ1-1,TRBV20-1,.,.,CSARPWPGNTEAFF,TGCAGTGCTAGACCATGGCCGGGGAACACTGAAGCTTTCTTT